This is a list of T cell receptor beta chains from one sample in a study of CD8+ T cells in alopecia areata. The data were produced by immunoSEQ multiplex PCR, yet TCRdb's version contains in-frame clones alone and is incomplete. The sample holds fewer than 110,000 clones, around 83% seen once. The source material was CD8+ T cells sorted from blood, sampled at week 24, from a patient treated with tofacitinib. All receptors derive from a human donor with alopecia areata. CDR3s include the opening cysteine and the closing phenylalanine or tryptophan. The order of the fields is CDR3 length, J gene, D gene, V gene, clone size, CDR3 DNA, CDR3 protein. The D gene is left open where the match is weak. Only some rows state a clone size, as once, few, many or a class for expanded clones.

cdr3_length: 15
j_call: TRBJ1-1
d_call: NA
v_call: TRBV6-5
clone_size: NA
cdr3_nt: TGTGCCAGCAGTTACTCTGCGTCCATGAACACTGAAGCTTTCTTT
cdr3_aa: CASSYSASMNTEAFF

cdr3_length: 14
j_call: TRBJ2-6
d_call: NA
v_call: TRBV19
clone_size: NA
cdr3_nt: TGTGCCAGTAGTCCTCTTACGGGGGCCAACGTCCTGACTTTC
cdr3_aa: CASSPLTGANVLTF

cdr3_length: 15
j_call: TRBJ2-7
d_call: TRBD1
v_call: TRBV19
clone_size: NA
cdr3_nt: TGTGCCAGTAGCCCCCGGGACAGGGGATCCTACGAGCAGTACTTC
cdr3_aa: CASSPRDRGSYEQYF

cdr3_length: 14
j_call: TRBJ2-1
d_call: NA
v_call: TRBV4-1
clone_size: NA
cdr3_nt: TGCGCCAGCACCGAGAATCGGGGGAGGAATGAGCAGTTCTTC
cdr3_aa: CASTENRGRNEQFF

cdr3_length: 14
j_call: TRBJ2-3
d_call: NA
v_call: TRBV18
clone_size: NA
cdr3_nt: TGTGCCAGCTCACCATATCACAGGCCAGATACGCAGTATTTT
cdr3_aa: CASSPYHRPDTQYF

cdr3_length: 14
j_call: TRBJ1-2
d_call: TRBD1
v_call: TRBV2
clone_size: NA
cdr3_nt: TGTGCCAGCAGTGAGGGACAGGGGGCAAATGGCTACACCTTC
cdr3_aa: CASSEGQGANGYTF

cdr3_length: 14
j_call: TRBJ2-5
d_call: NA
v_call: TRBV19
clone_size: NA
cdr3_nt: TGTGCCAGTAGTTCTCAGACCCTACCGAGGGCCCAGTACTTC
cdr3_aa: CASSSQTLPRAQYF

cdr3_length: 12
j_call: TRBJ1-5
d_call: NA
v_call: TRBV15
clone_size: once
cdr3_nt: TGTGCCACTAGCTTTAGCAATCAGCCCCAGCATTTT
cdr3_aa: CATSFSNQPQHF

cdr3_length: 14
j_call: TRBJ2-3
d_call: NA
v_call: TRBV10-3
clone_size: NA
cdr3_nt: TGTGCCATCAGTCAAAGCGAGGGCACAGATACGCAGTATTTT
cdr3_aa: CAISQSEGTDTQYF

cdr3_length: 13
j_call: TRBJ2-3
d_call: NA
v_call: TRBV29-1
clone_size: NA
cdr3_nt: TGCAGCGTGGAGGACGGTAGCACAGATACGCAGTATTTT
cdr3_aa: CSVEDGSTDTQYF

cdr3_length: 14
j_call: TRBJ2-7
d_call: TRBD1
v_call: TRBV6-5
clone_size: NA
cdr3_nt: TGTGCCAGCAGCCTAGGACAGGGTCCCTACGAGCAGTACTTC
cdr3_aa: CASSLGQGPYEQYF

cdr3_length: 13
j_call: TRBJ2-3
d_call: NA
v_call: TRBV4-3
clone_size: few
cdr3_nt: TGCGCCAGCAGCCAAGATAGCACAGATACGCAGTATTTT
cdr3_aa: CASSQDSTDTQYF

cdr3_length: 13
j_call: TRBJ1-1
d_call: NA
v_call: TRBV10-3
clone_size: NA
cdr3_nt: TGTGCCATCCTGGAACAGGTCAACACTGAAGCTTTCTTT
cdr3_aa: CAILEQVNTEAFF

cdr3_length: 13
j_call: TRBJ2-7
d_call: NA
v_call: TRBV19
clone_size: NA
cdr3_nt: TGTGCCAGTAGTATGTACTTTAGCTACGAGCAGTACTTC
cdr3_aa: CASSMYFSYEQYF

cdr3_length: 13
j_call: TRBJ2-7
d_call: NA
v_call: TRBV11-2
clone_size: NA
cdr3_nt: TGTGCCAGCAGCTTAGATCTGGCCTACGAGCAGTACTTC
cdr3_aa: CASSLDLAYEQYF

cdr3_length: 17
j_call: TRBJ1-2
d_call: TRBD1
v_call: TRBV4-3
clone_size: few
cdr3_nt: TGCGCCAGCAGCCCATCCCGGGACAGGGTGAAAGAAGATGGCTACACCTTC
cdr3_aa: CASSPSRDRVKEDGYTF

cdr3_length: 13
j_call: TRBJ1-2
d_call: NA
v_call: TRBV7-9
clone_size: NA
cdr3_nt: TGTGCCAGCAGCCCTGATCAGGCGTATGGCTACACCTTC
cdr3_aa: CASSPDQAYGYTF

cdr3_length: 13
j_call: TRBJ2-2
d_call: TRBD1
v_call: TRBV13
clone_size: NA
cdr3_nt: TGTGCCAGCAGCCCCACCAGGGGGCGGGAGCTGTTTTTT
cdr3_aa: CASSPTRGRELFF

cdr3_length: 13
j_call: TRBJ1-1
d_call: TRBD1
v_call: TRBV6-1
clone_size: once
cdr3_nt: TGTGCCAGCAGGGAACAGGGGACCCCTGAAGCTTTCTTT
cdr3_aa: CASREQGTPEAFF

cdr3_length: 13
j_call: TRBJ2-6
d_call: NA
v_call: TRBV27
clone_size: NA
cdr3_nt: TGTGCCAGCAGTTTCACTGGGGCCAACGTCCTGACTTTC
cdr3_aa: CASSFTGANVLTF

cdr3_length: 17
j_call: TRBJ2-7
d_call: NA
v_call: TRBV7-2
clone_size: NA
cdr3_nt: TGTGCCAGCAGCTTGGACGAGGGGTCCCCTCCCCTCTACGAGCAGTACTTC
cdr3_aa: CASSLDEGSPPLYEQYF

cdr3_length: 13
j_call: TRBJ1-2
d_call: NA
v_call: TRBV14
clone_size: NA
cdr3_nt: TGTGCCAGCAGCAACACCGCCAGCTATGGCTACACCTTC
cdr3_aa: CASSNTASYGYTF

cdr3_length: 17
j_call: TRBJ2-1
d_call: NA
v_call: TRBV9
clone_size: NA
cdr3_nt: TGTGCCAGCAGCGTAGCACGGTTCAACGGCGTTGACAATGAGCAGTTCTTC
cdr3_aa: CASSVARFNGVDNEQFF

cdr3_length: 12
j_call: TRBJ2-7
d_call: NA
v_call: TRBV29-1
clone_size: NA
cdr3_nt: TGCAGCGTTGAATCGGGTGTGGACGAGCAGTACTTC
cdr3_aa: CSVESGVDEQYF

cdr3_length: 16
j_call: TRBJ2-3
d_call: NA
v_call: TRBV7-2
clone_size: NA
cdr3_nt: TGTGCCAGCAGCTCTGACCTAGTCTCGAGCACAGATACGCAGTATTTT
cdr3_aa: CASSSDLVSSTDTQYF

cdr3_length: 15
j_call: TRBJ1-1
d_call: NA
v_call: TRBV5-1
clone_size: NA
cdr3_nt: TGCGCCAGCAGCTTGGTGGGGTTGGAGAACACTGAAGCTTTCTTT
cdr3_aa: CASSLVGLENTEAFF

cdr3_length: 13
j_call: TRBJ2-5
d_call: TRBD1
v_call: TRBV27
clone_size: NA
cdr3_nt: TGTGCCAGCTCCAGTGACAGGGAAGTTCAGGAGTACTTC
cdr3_aa: CASSSDREVQEYF

cdr3_length: 15
j_call: TRBJ2-1
d_call: NA
v_call: TRBV7-9
clone_size: NA
cdr3_nt: TGTGCCAGCAGCTTAGCTTGGGGCAGATACAATGAGCAGTTCTTC
cdr3_aa: CASSLAWGRYNEQFF

cdr3_length: 16
j_call: TRBJ2-7
d_call: TRBD1
v_call: TRBV14
clone_size: NA
cdr3_nt: TGTGCCAGCAGCCAACAAACCGGGACAGGGGGCTACGAGCAGTACTTC
cdr3_aa: CASSQQTGTGGYEQYF

cdr3_length: 11
j_call: TRBJ1-6
d_call: NA
v_call: TRBV5-6
clone_size: NA
cdr3_nt: TGTGCCAGCAGCTATGGACGGGACCTCCACTTT
cdr3_aa: CASSYGRDLHF

cdr3_length: 15
j_call: TRBJ1-4
d_call: NA
v_call: TRBV19
clone_size: NA
cdr3_nt: TGTGCCAGTAAACCCGAGGGGTCAACTAATGAAAAACTGTTTTTT
cdr3_aa: CASKPEGSTNEKLFF

cdr3_length: 14
j_call: TRBJ2-5
d_call: TRBD2
v_call: TRBV4-1
clone_size: NA
cdr3_nt: TGCGCCAGCAGCCAGGGGACTAGCGCGGGGACCCAGTACTTC
cdr3_aa: CASSQGTSAGTQYF

cdr3_length: 12
j_call: TRBJ2-7
d_call: TRBD1
v_call: TRBV6-6
clone_size: NA
cdr3_nt: TGTGCCAGCAGTGGGACAGGCTACGAGCAGTACTTC
cdr3_aa: CASSGTGYEQYF

cdr3_length: 14
j_call: TRBJ2-1
d_call: TRBD2
v_call: TRBV30
clone_size: NA
cdr3_nt: TGTGCCTGGTTGGGACTAGCGGGCTACAATGAGCAGTTCTTC
cdr3_aa: CAWLGLAGYNEQFF

cdr3_length: 15
j_call: TRBJ2-3
d_call: NA
v_call: TRBV4-1
clone_size: NA
cdr3_nt: TGCGCCAGCAGCCAAGCTCCGGGGGCCGCAGATACGCAGTATTTT
cdr3_aa: CASSQAPGAADTQYF

cdr3_length: 15
j_call: TRBJ2-6
d_call: NA
v_call: TRBV11-2
clone_size: once
cdr3_nt: TGTGCCAGCAGCTTGGGGTCCTCTGGGGCCAACGTCCTGACTTTC
cdr3_aa: CASSLGSSGANVLTF

cdr3_length: 14
j_call: TRBJ1-5
d_call: NA
v_call: TRBV4-3
clone_size: once
cdr3_nt: TGCGCCAGCAGCCAACGACAGTGGGGGCAGCCCCAGCATTTT
cdr3_aa: CASSQRQWGQPQHF

cdr3_length: 13
j_call: TRBJ2-7
d_call: TRBD2
v_call: TRBV7-9
clone_size: NA
cdr3_nt: TGTGCCAGCAGCCCCCGGGGGGCCTACGAGCAGTACTTC
cdr3_aa: CASSPRGAYEQYF

cdr3_length: 14
j_call: TRBJ2-2
d_call: TRBD1
v_call: TRBV19
clone_size: few
cdr3_nt: TGTGCCAGTAGTATGGACAGGACCACCGGGGAGCTGTTTTTT
cdr3_aa: CASSMDRTTGELFF

cdr3_length: 14
j_call: TRBJ2-6
d_call: NA
v_call: TRBV6-5
clone_size: NA
cdr3_nt: TGTGCCAGCAGCCTCCAGGATGGGGCCAACGTCCTGACTTTC
cdr3_aa: CASSLQDGANVLTF

cdr3_length: 13
j_call: TRBJ2-3
d_call: NA
v_call: TRBV2
clone_size: NA
cdr3_nt: TGTGCCAGCGGTCGAGTCGGGGCAGATACGCAGTATTTT
cdr3_aa: CASGRVGADTQYF

cdr3_length: 11
j_call: TRBJ2-7
d_call: NA
v_call: TRBV30
clone_size: NA
cdr3_nt: TGTGCCTGGAAAGACCCCTACGAGCAGTACTTC
cdr3_aa: CAWKDPYEQYF

cdr3_length: 11
j_call: TRBJ1-3
d_call: NA
v_call: TRBV20-1
clone_size: NA
cdr3_nt: TGCAGTGCTAGTCCTGGAAACACCATATATTTT
cdr3_aa: CSASPGNTIYF

cdr3_length: 13
j_call: TRBJ1-4
d_call: TRBD1
v_call: TRBV29-1
clone_size: NA
cdr3_nt: TGCAGCGTTGAGTATGGACAGGGCTCAAAACTGTTTTTT
cdr3_aa: CSVEYGQGSKLFF

cdr3_length: 12
j_call: TRBJ1-1
d_call: TRBD1
v_call: TRBV19
clone_size: NA
cdr3_nt: TGTGCCAGTAGTATGGGGACAGGGACGGCTTTCTTT
cdr3_aa: CASSMGTGTAFF

cdr3_length: 13
j_call: TRBJ1-2
d_call: NA
v_call: TRBV6-5
clone_size: NA
cdr3_nt: TGTGCCAGCACTCAACAGGACCACCATGGCTACACCTTC
cdr3_aa: CASTQQDHHGYTF

cdr3_length: 14
j_call: TRBJ2-2
d_call: NA
v_call: TRBV12-5
clone_size: NA
cdr3_nt: TGTGCTAGTGCTCGCGGGGGCGACACCGGGGAGCTGTTTTTT
cdr3_aa: CASARGGDTGELFF

cdr3_length: 11
j_call: TRBJ1-2
d_call: NA
v_call: TRBV11-2
clone_size: NA
cdr3_nt: TGTGCCAGCAGCCAGGGTTCTGGCTACACCTTC
cdr3_aa: CASSQGSGYTF

cdr3_length: 12
j_call: TRBJ2-7
d_call: NA
v_call: TRBV13
clone_size: NA
cdr3_nt: TGTGCCAGCAGCTTAGGAGACGTCGAGCAGTACTTC
cdr3_aa: CASSLGDVEQYF

cdr3_length: 12
j_call: TRBJ2-1
d_call: NA
v_call: TRBV15
clone_size: NA
cdr3_nt: TGTGCCACCAGCAGAGAGGGCAATGAGCAGTTCTTC
cdr3_aa: CATSREGNEQFF

cdr3_length: 14
j_call: TRBJ2-3
d_call: NA
v_call: TRBV7-2
clone_size: NA
cdr3_nt: TGTGCCAGCAGCCCCTGGACTAGCACAGATACGCAGTATTTT
cdr3_aa: CASSPWTSTDTQYF

cdr3_length: 14
j_call: TRBJ2-7
d_call: TRBD1
v_call: TRBV11-1
clone_size: NA
cdr3_nt: TGTGCCAGCAGCTTAGAGGACAGGGGCTACGAGCAGTACTTC
cdr3_aa: CASSLEDRGYEQYF

cdr3_length: 13
j_call: TRBJ2-7
d_call: NA
v_call: TRBV19
clone_size: NA
cdr3_nt: TGTGCCAGTAGTGCGGCAGGGACTTACGAGCAGTACTTC
cdr3_aa: CASSAAGTYEQYF

cdr3_length: 15
j_call: TRBJ2-3
d_call: NA
v_call: TRBV29-1
clone_size: NA
cdr3_nt: TGCAGCGTGGCCCTGGCAGGGGTAAACACAGATACGCAGTATTTT
cdr3_aa: CSVALAGVNTDTQYF